The present entry profiles one TCR beta chain with its context. Trimming cost V 6 bases and J 2 bases, with 20 bases left between them. Germline V gives CDR1 MDHEN, CDR2 SYDVKM. The CDR3 totals 16 residues. The data stem from a study of technical replicates of blood from four donors. The repertoire was sequenced with immunoSEQ multiplex PCR; TCRdb's copy has only in-frame clones and lacks some. This table holds roughly 72,000 clones, 85% to 95% found once. This chain joins TRBV28 and TRBJ2-7; a possible D gene is TRBD2 (5 bases). The sequencing input was T cells isolated from PBMCs. The source is a human donor in good health. The CDR3 coding sequence is TGTGCCAGCAGCTCAATCGACTACTCCGATCCCTACGAGCAGTACTTC. Protein sequence: CASSSIDYSDPYEQYF.